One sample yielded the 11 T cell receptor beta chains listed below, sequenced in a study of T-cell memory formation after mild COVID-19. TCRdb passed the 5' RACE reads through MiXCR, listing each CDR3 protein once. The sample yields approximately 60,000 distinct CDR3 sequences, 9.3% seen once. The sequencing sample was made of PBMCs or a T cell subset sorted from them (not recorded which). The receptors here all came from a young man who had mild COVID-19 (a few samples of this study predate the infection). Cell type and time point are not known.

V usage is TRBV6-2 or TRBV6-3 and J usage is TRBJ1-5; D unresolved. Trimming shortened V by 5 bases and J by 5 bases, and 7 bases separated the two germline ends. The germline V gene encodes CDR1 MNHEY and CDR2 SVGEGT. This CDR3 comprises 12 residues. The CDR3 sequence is CASSGRDQPQHF. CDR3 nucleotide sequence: TGTGCCAGCAGTGGCAGAGATCAGCCCCAGCATTTT.

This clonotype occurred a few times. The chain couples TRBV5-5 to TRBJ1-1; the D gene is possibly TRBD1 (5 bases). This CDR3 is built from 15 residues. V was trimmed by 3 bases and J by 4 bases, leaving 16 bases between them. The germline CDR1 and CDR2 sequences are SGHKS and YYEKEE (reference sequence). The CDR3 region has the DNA TGTGCCAGCAGCTGGGAGGCGGGGCTAGTCACTGAAGCTTTCTTT. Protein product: CASSWEAGLVTEAFF. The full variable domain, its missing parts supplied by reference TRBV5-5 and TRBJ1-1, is DAGVTQSPTHLIKTRGQQVTLRCSPISGHKSVSWYQQVLGQGPQFIFQYYEKEERGRGNFPDRFSARQFPNYSSELNVNALLLGDSALYLCASSWEAGLVTEAFFGQGTRLTVV.

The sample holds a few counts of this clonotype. CDR3 in amino acids: CASGEGSSYEQYF. CDR3 sequence (DNA): TGCGCCAGCGGGGAGGGCAGTTCCTACGAGCAGTACTTC. The V call is TRBV5-1, the J call TRBJ2-7; TRBD2 aligns across 7 bases. The CDR3 runs 13 residues. CDR1 and CDR2 (germline): SGHRS, YFSETQ. Trimming at V came to 7 bases and at J to 1 base, leaving 5 bases not matched to a gene.

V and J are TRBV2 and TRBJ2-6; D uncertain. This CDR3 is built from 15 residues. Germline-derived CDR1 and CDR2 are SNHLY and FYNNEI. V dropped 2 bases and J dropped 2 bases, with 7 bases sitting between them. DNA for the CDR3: TGTGCCAGCAGTGAATCGGACGCTGGGGCCAACGTCCTGACTTTC. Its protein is CASSESDAGANVLTF.

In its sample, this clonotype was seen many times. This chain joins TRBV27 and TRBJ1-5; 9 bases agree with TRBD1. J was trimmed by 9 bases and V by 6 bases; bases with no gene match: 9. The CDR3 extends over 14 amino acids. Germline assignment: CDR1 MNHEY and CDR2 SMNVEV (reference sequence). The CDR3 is CASSKGQGGSPQHF. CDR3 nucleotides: TGTGCCAGCAGCAAGGGACAGGGTGGGTCGCCCCAGCATTTT.

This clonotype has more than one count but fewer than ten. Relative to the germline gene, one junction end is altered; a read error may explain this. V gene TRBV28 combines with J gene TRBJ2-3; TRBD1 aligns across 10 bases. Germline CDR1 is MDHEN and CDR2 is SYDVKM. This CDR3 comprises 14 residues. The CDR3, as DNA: TGTGCCAGCAGTGACGGGACAGGGGTGGCGTGGGGTCTTTTT. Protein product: CASSDGTGVAWGLF. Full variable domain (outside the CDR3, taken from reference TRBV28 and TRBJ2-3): DVKVTQSSRYLVKRTGEKVFLECVQDMDHENMFWYRQDPGLGLRLIYFSYDVKMKEKGDIPEGYSVSREKKERFSLILESASTNQTSMYLCASSDGTGVAWGLFGPGTRLTVL.

CDR3 in amino acids: CASSPDRASYNEQFF. DNA of the CDR3: TGCGCCAGCAGCCCAGACAGGGCGTCCTACAATGAGCAGTTCTTC. The chain has TRBV4-1 and TRBJ2-1; 7 nucleotides align to TRBD1. This CDR3 region has 15 residues. CDR1 is MGHRA and CDR2 is YSYEKL in the germline V gene. V lost 4 bases to trimming and J lost 1 base; unmatched junction nucleotides: 4.

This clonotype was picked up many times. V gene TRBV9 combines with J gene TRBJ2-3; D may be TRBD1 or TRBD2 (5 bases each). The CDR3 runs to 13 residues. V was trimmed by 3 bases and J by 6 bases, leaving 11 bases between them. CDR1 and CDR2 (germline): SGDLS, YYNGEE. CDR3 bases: TGTGCCAGCAGCGGGGGGATGAGGGATACGCAGTATTTT. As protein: CASSGGMRDTQYF.

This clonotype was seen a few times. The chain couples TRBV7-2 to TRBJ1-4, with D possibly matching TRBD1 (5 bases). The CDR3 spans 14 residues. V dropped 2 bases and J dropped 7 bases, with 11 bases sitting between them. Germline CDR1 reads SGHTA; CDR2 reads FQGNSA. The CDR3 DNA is TGTGCCAGCAGCTTAAGCTCCCAGGGTGAAAAACTGTTTTTT. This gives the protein CASSLSSQGEKLFF.

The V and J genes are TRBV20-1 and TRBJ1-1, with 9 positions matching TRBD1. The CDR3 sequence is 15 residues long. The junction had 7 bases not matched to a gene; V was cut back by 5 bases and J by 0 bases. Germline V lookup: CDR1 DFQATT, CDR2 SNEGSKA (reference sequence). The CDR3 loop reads CSADRRDRVNTEAFF. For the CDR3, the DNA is TGCAGTGCTGATCGACGGGACAGGGTGAACACTGAAGCTTTCTTT.

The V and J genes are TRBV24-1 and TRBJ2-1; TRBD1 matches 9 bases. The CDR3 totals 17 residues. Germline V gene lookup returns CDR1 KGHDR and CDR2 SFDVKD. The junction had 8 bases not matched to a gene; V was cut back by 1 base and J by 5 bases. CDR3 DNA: TGTGCCACCAGTGATTTCTGGGGACAGGGTAACGACAATGAGCAGTTCTTC. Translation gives CATSDFWGQGNDNEQFF.